This TCR beta chain comes out of a study of T-cell memory formation after mild COVID-19. Study-level background: TCR clusters largely stayed donor specific.

This CDR3 has 14 amino acids. The V and J ends lost 0 bases and 2 bases respectively, with 8 bases between them. Germline loops: CDR1 LGHDT, CDR2 YNNKEL (reference sequence). With respect to this clonotype: The antigen is undetermined.

Study-wide findings and caveats: Largely, contracting CD4+ clones fell within CM and EM, and contracting CD8+ clones within EMRA.

One entry per CDR3 protein results from TCRdb running MiXCR on the 5' RACE reads. The repertoire holds more than 400,000 distinct CDR3 sequences, over 15% seen once, with 9% to 15% in the top ten. Material for sequencing was PBMCs or a T cell subset sorted from them (not recorded which). The source of this sequence is an adult woman who had mild COVID-19 (a few samples of this study predate the infection). Cell type and time point are not known. V is TRBV3-1 and J is TRBJ2-7; a possible D gene is TRBD2 (5 bases). CDR3 in amino acids: CASSQDHGAYEQYF. CDR3 DNA: TGTGCCAGCAGCCAAGATCACGGGGCCTACGAGCAGTACTTC.